This T cell receptor (beta chain) was recovered during a study of T cell repertoires in aging, cancer and after chemotherapy. Study-level background: The whole study produced a dataset of several million TCR reads. Study results and caveats: Healthy donors lost TCR diversity with age mainly through richness, cancer patients through richness and evenness. Age-matched healthy donors had significantly more diverse, less clonal blood TCR repertoires than untreated cancer patients.

Germline V CDR1 and CDR2: ENHRY, SYGVKD. The J segment lost 4 bases and the V segment lost 0 bases, leaving 4 bases of the junction unmatched. The CDR3 contains 16 residues. Details on this clonotype: Its antigen is unidentified.

A mixed TRB-A/B primer pool amplified rearranged TRB by multiplex touch-down PCR. TCRdb reanalysed the multiplex PCR reads using MiXCR and keeps one entry per CDR3 protein. The sample contains 10,000 to 15,000 distinct CDR3 sequences, roughly 36% of which appear only once. The template was genomic DNA from peripheral blood, not RNA. The source is a human donor in good health. The donor label of this sample is uncertain. The specimen was blood. The gene calls are TRBV10-3 and TRBJ2-3, with TRBD2 identical over 10 bases. CDR3 sequence (DNA): TGTGCCATCAGTGAGTCGCCGACTAGCGGGTCAGATACGCAGTATTTT. It codes for CAISESPTSGSDTQYF.